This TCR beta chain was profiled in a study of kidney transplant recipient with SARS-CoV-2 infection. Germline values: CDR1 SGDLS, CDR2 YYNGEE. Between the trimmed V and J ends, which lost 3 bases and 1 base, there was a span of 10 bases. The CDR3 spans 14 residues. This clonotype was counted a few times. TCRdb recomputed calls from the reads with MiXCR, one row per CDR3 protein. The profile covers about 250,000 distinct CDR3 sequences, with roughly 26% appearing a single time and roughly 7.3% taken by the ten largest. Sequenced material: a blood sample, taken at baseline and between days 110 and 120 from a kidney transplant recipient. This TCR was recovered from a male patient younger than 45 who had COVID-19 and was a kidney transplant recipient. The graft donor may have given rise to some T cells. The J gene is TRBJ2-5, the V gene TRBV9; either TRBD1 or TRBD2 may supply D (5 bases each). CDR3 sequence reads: CASSGSGTQETQYF. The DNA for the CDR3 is TGTGCCAGCAGCGGATCGGGGACCCAAGAGACCCAGTACTTC.